This entry is about one TCR beta chain. The target antigen is unknown. PCR used 60 Vbeta primers and 13 Jbeta primers. Data came from immunoSEQ multiplex PCR; TCRdb stores just in-frame clones and leaves some out. The sample lists 100,000 to 150,000 clones; approximately 79% were seen once. The record originates from a study of cytomegalovirus exposure and HLA in healthy donors. The CDR3 consists of 10 residues. The germline V and J ends were trimmed by 4 bases and 5 bases, with 3 bases remaining between them. Germline V lookup: CDR1 MNHNS, CDR2 SASEGT. Study results and limitations: In vitro, a few CMV-associated chains proved specific for CMV antigens. The authors later linked a missense DCLRE1C variant to TCR beta V- and J-gene trimming. According to the study, around 180 TCR beta chains were cytomegalovirus-associated. In a later analysis, compared with equally common non-associated chains, HLA-associated beta chains were more expanded.

This clonotype originated in a man between 45 and 60 years old in good health and CMV-seropositive. V is TRBV6-1 and J is TRBJ2-7; no clear D gene. The sequencing input was PBMCs. The CDR3 sequence is CASSGDEQYF. The CDR3 DNA is TGTGCCAGCAGTGGAGACGAGCAGTACTTC.